The 4 T cell receptor beta chains below all came from one sample that was sequenced in a study of blood T cell repertoires in COVID-19 (dated by TCRdb to about 2020). Library prep was done by the immunoSEQ multiplex PCR assay. TCRdb mirrors the immuneACCESS table, restricted to in-frame sequences. Some clones are absent from its copies; in checked studies, under half trace to an unresolved V gene, and the reason for the others is unknown. A total of about 160,000 clones appear in this sample, 80% to 90% of them only once. The top ten constitute around 6.3% of the sample. What was sequenced was peripheral blood. Receptors were obtained from a man at least 80 years old with acute or convalescent COVID-19.

The chain employs TRBV7-9 and TRBJ2-5, with 7 bases aligning to TRBD1. With 3 bases clipped from V and 5 bases from J, the junction kept 9 bases outside the gene matches. The CDR3 contains 15 residues. CDR1 SEHNR and CDR2 FQNEAQ come from the germline V gene (reference sequence). CDR3 loop: CASSLGTATFETQYF. DNA of the CDR3: TGTGCCAGCAGCTTGGGGACAGCTACTTTTGAGACCCAGTACTTC.

This clone appeared once. This chain uses TRBV5-1 with TRBJ1-2; TRBD1 is a possible D gene (5 bases). From germline, CDR1 is SGHRS and CDR2 YFSETQ. Trimming stripped 2 bases from V and 0 bases from J, with 8 bases between. This CDR3 comprises 14 residues. The CDR3 nucleotides read TGCGCCAGCAGCTTAAGGGGTTCTAACTATGGCTACACCTTC. Its protein is CASSLRGSNYGYTF.

The V gene is TRBV5-1, the J gene TRBJ1-2, with TRBD1 as a possible D gene (5 bases). The V gene lost 4 bases and the J gene lost 8 bases, with 15 bases spanning the gap. The CDR3 contains 13 residues. Germline V gives CDR1 SGHRS, CDR2 YFSETQ. DNA for the CDR3: TGCGCCAGCAGCGTCGCGGAGGGGCACGGCTACACCTTC. It yields the protein CASSVAEGHGYTF.

The genes are TRBV27 and TRBJ2-7, with a weak D call TRBD2 (6 bases). The CDR3 covers 16 residues. The V gene's germline CDR1 is MNHEY and CDR2 SMNVEV (reference sequence). V was trimmed by 6 bases and J by 4 bases, leaving 22 bases between them. CDR3 sequence reads: CASRGTPGLGSYEQYF. DNA of the CDR3: TGTGCCAGCAGGGGGACTCCGGGACTCGGGTCGTACGAGCAGTACTTC.